Listed below are T cell receptor beta chains from one sample, sequenced in a study of blood T cells in healthy people across ages. One entry per CDR3 protein results from TCRdb running MiXCR on the 5' RACE reads. The data contain about 1,800,000 distinct CDR3 sequences, 28% of them singletons. Sequencing was performed on blood. Source of these receptors: a woman aged 25 to 39 in good health. Each CDR3 is given with its conserved first and last residue. A D gene is named only where the DNA matches it firmly. Only some rows state a clone size, as once, few, many or a class for expanded clones.

size,length,V,D,J,CDR3,DNA
NA,11,TRBV29-1,NA,TRBJ2-5,CSVVVENEQYF,TGCAGCGTTGTTGTGGAGAATGAGCAGTACTTC
few,15,TRBV12-3/TRBV12-4,NA,TRBJ2-1,CASSPPVTAYNEQFF,TGTGCCAGCAGCCCCCCCGTGACCGCTTACAATGAGCAGTTCTTC
NA,13,TRBV14,NA,TRBJ2-7,CASSRGSLSEQYF,TGTGCCAGCAGCCGCGGGTCTCTGAGCGAGCAGTACTTC
few,15,TRBV7-9,TRBD2,TRBJ2-1,CASSKSGTNYNEQFF,TGTGCCAGCAGTAAAAGCGGGACTAACTACAATGAGCAGTTCTTC
few,16,TRBV2,TRBD2,TRBJ2-3,CASREGLAVDTDTQYF,TGTGCCAGCAGGGAAGGACTAGCGGTTGACACAGATACGCAGTATTTT
NA,18,TRBV11-2,TRBD2,TRBJ2-7,CASSLAFRTSGSSYEQYF,TGTGCCAGCAGCTTAGCATTTCGGACTAGCGGGAGCTCCTACGAGCAGTACTTC
few,13,TRBV28,NA,TRBJ1-5,CASTRGENQPQHF,TGTGCCAGCACCCGAGGGGAGAATCAGCCCCAGCATTTT
NA,14,TRBV7-3,NA,TRBJ1-6,CASSLGKVNSPLHF,TGTGCCAGCAGCTTGGGGAAGGTTAATTCACCCCTCCACTTT
few,13,TRBV19,NA,TRBJ2-6,CASGVGGANVLTF,TGTGCCAGTGGGGTAGGAGGGGCCAACGTCCTGACTTTC
NA,17,TRBV28,NA,TRBJ1-5,CASSLWTVVEGNQPQHF,TGTGCCAGCAGTTTATGGACAGTAGTCGAGGGCAATCAGCCCCAGCATTTT
NA,14,TRBV2,NA,TRBJ2-3,CASSQQDFTDTQYF,TGTGCCAGCAGTCAACAAGACTTCACAGATACGCAGTATTTT
NA,15,TRBV5-1,TRBD2,TRBJ2-1,CASSFSGGRYNEQFF,TGCGCCAGCAGCTTTAGCGGGGGGAGGTACAATGAGCAGTTCTTC
NA,14,TRBV29-1,TRBD1,TRBJ1-5,CSVEEPNTGVPQHF,TGCAGCGTTGAGGAACCAAATACAGGGGTGCCCCAGCATTTT
many,13,TRBV20-1,NA,TRBJ2-7,CSASASRFLEQYF,TGCAGTGCTAGCGCTAGTAGGTTCCTCGAGCAGTACTTC
NA,15,TRBV9,NA,TRBJ2-3,CASSVVSASTDTQYF,TGTGCCAGCAGCGTAGTCTCCGCCAGCACAGATACGCAGTATTTT
NA,14,TRBV15,NA,TRBJ1-5,CATSSRDLNQPQHF,TGTGCCACCAGCAGCCGGGACCTTAATCAGCCCCAGCATTTT
NA,19,TRBV7-2,TRBD1,TRBJ2-7,CASSLRTGTGGARIYEQYF,TGTGCCAGCAGCCTTCGAACCGGGACAGGGGGCGCGAGGATCTACGAGCAGTACTTC
NA,13,TRBV7-9,NA,TRBJ2-7,CASSQTELGEQYF,TGTGCCAGCAGCCAGACAGAGTTGGGCGAGCAGTACTTC
NA,13,TRBV2,NA,TRBJ2-3,CASKSGILDTQYF,TGTGCCAGCAAGAGCGGAATATTGGATACGCAGTATTTT
few,15,TRBV5-1,NA,TRBJ1-1,CASSLTGEGTTEAFF,TGCGCCAGCAGCTTGACAGGAGAGGGAACGACTGAAGCTTTCTTT
NA,14,TRBV11-2,TRBD1,TRBJ1-1,CASSAAGNRGQAFF,TGTGCCAGCAGCGCGGCTGGGAACAGGGGGCAAGCTTTCTTT
NA,16,TRBV20-1,TRBD2,TRBJ2-1,CSAGSTRGGSYNERFF,TGCAGTGCTGGATCTACCCGGGGGGGCTCCTACAATGAGCGGTTCTTC
few,16,TRBV4-3,NA,TRBJ1-1,CASSQDLIQVGTEAFF,TGCGCCAGCAGCCAAGATTTAATTCAGGTCGGCACTGAAGCTTTCTTT
NA,15,TRBV4-2,NA,TRBJ2-1,CASSQEAGSLNEQFF,TGTGCCAGCAGCCAAGAGGCCGGGAGCCTCAATGAGCAGTTCTTC
NA,16,TRBV27,NA,TRBJ2-2,CASSPVGTANTGELFF,TGTGCCAGCAGTCCTGTGGGGACGGCGAACACCGGGGAGCTGTTTTTT
once,14,TRBV20-1,NA,TRBJ2-3,CSAAVWTSTDTQYF,TGCAGTGCGGCGGTGTGGACCAGCACAGATACGCAGTATTTT
few,13,TRBV20-1,NA,TRBJ2-4,CSAYQLAKNIQYF,TGCAGTGCTTATCAGCTAGCCAAAAACATTCAGTACTTC
few,13,TRBV30,NA,TRBJ2-1,CAWRRMGGNEQFF,TGTGCCTGGAGGCGGATGGGGGGCAATGAGCAGTTCTTC
many,15,TRBV20-1,TRBD2,TRBJ2-3,CSAPGTSGRTHTQYF,TGCAGTGCCCCCGGGACTAGCGGGAGGACCCATACGCAGTATTTT
NA,14,TRBV2,TRBD1,TRBJ1-2,CASSMDRGLFGYTF,TGTGCCAGCAGTATGGACAGGGGGCTCTTTGGCTACACCTTC
many,14,TRBV6-6,NA,TRBJ2-5,CASRTGSVRETQYF,TGTGCCAGCAGGACCGGAAGCGTAAGGGAGACCCAGTACTTC
once,13,TRBV4-3,NA,TRBJ2-7,CASSQAIWHEQYF,TGCGCCAGCAGCCAAGCGATTTGGCACGAGCAGTACTTC
few,14,TRBV19,NA,TRBJ2-6,CASRQGFGANVLTF,TGTGCCAGTAGGCAGGGATTCGGGGCCAACGTCCTGACTTTC
few,14,TRBV27,TRBD2,TRBJ2-7,CASTPELAEYEQYF,TGTGCCAGCACACCGGAACTAGCGGAGTACGAGCAGTACTTC
few,15,TRBV20-1,TRBD1,TRBJ2-5,CSADAGTGIKETQYF,TGCAGTGCCGACGCCGGGACAGGGATAAAAGAGACCCAGTACTTC
few,14,TRBV20-1,NA,TRBJ2-7,CSASTGDVYNEQYF,TGCAGTGCTAGCACTGGCGATGTCTACAATGAGCAGTACTTC
NA,16,TRBV12-5,NA,TRBJ2-5,CASGLLGPQGQETQYF,TGTGCTAGTGGTCTATTGGGACCCCAGGGCCAAGAGACCCAGTACTTC
few,17,TRBV9,NA,TRBJ2-5,CASSVGFSGGGRETQYF,TGTGCCAGCAGCGTGGGATTTTCGGGAGGGGGCCGAGAGACCCAGTACTTC
NA,15,TRBV2,NA,TRBJ2-5,CASSPLPDIEETQYF,TGTGCCAGCAGTCCCCTTCCGGACATAGAAGAGACCCAGTACTTC
NA,13,TRBV5-1,NA,TRBJ2-7,CASGRTGAVEQYF,TGCGCCAGCGGGAGGACAGGAGCCGTGGAGCAGTACTTC
many,16,TRBV6-5,TRBD2,TRBJ2-1,CASSYLAGKGRGEQFF,TGTGCCAGCAGTTACCTAGCGGGAAAAGGGAGAGGGGAGCAGTTCTTC
few,11,TRBV7-9,NA,TRBJ2-7,CASGVRYEQYF,TGTGCCAGCGGGGTGAGGTACGAGCAGTACTTC
NA,14,TRBV7-2,TRBD2,TRBJ2-5,CASRGGRSGGMQYF,TGTGCCAGCAGAGGCGGCCGTAGCGGGGGGATGCAGTACTTC
many,13,TRBV6-4,NA,TRBJ2-7,CASSLFRVYEQYF,TGTGCCAGCAGTCTCTTCCGTGTGTACGAGCAGTACTTC
few,12,TRBV27,NA,TRBJ1-1,CASSSGGLEAFF,TGTGCCAGCAGTTCGGGGGGGCTGGAAGCTTTCTTT
NA,15,TRBV7-2,TRBD2,TRBJ2-1,CASSQRSGTYNEQFF,TGTGCCAGCAGCCAAAGAAGCGGGACGTACAATGAGCAGTTCTTC
NA,14,TRBV12-3/TRBV12-4,NA,TRBJ2-7,CASSSIGAYNEQYF,TGTGCCAGCAGTTCAATAGGGGCTTACAATGAGCAGTACTTC